This T cell receptor beta chain was recorded in a study of beta chain features in type 1 diabetes. One heparinised draw, averaging about 110 mL, was taken per donor. Cell sorting via CD45RO/CCR7/CD25/CD127/CD95/CD27 was performed to obtain CD4+ naive, central memory, regulatory and stem cell-like memory cells. Expressed TCRB transcripts got sequenced, as all isolated RNA was reverse transcribed. Assay used: immunoSEQ multiplex PCR; TCRdb lists only in-frame clones, some missing. The repertoire has approximately 38,000 clones, about 64% of them found once; the top ten carry approximately 2%. The study, taken as a whole, reports: There were fewer insertions and more deletions at the VDJ junctions of type 1 diabetes patients. For Type 1 diabetes patients, all four CD4+ subsets carried TCRB CDR3s that were moderately but significantly shorter.

A word on this clone: Its antigen is as yet unknown.

Unmatched junction bases numbered 3, after V lost 3 bases and J lost 2 bases. This CDR3 spans 14 amino acids. Germline values: CDR1 SGHTA, CDR2 FQGNSA. The sequence came from a woman aged 25 to 39 in good health. This sequence joins TRBV7-2 and TRBJ2-7; 8 bases are a match to TRBD2. Sequenced sample: Tregs from blood. Here the CDR3 reads CASSLVSGTYEQYF. CDR3 DNA sequence: TGTGCCAGCAGCTTGGTTAGCGGGACCTACGAGCAGTACTTC.